This T cell receptor (beta chain) is drawn from a study of patients and donors after allogeneic stem cell transplantation. The V end was cut by 3 bases, the J end by 10 bases, with 12 bases between. The germline gives CDR1 KGHDR, CDR2 SFDVKD. The CDR3 extends over 12 amino acids. TCRdb re-called the RT-PCR reads with MiXCR, one entry per CDR3 protein. Here the sample spans about 24,000 distinct CDR3 sequences, approximately 43% being singletons. Sequenced sample: blood, either unsorted or a sorted T cell fraction (not recorded which). The rearrangement joins TRBV24-1 to TRBJ2-7; D not resolved. The clonotype was recovered from a human donor who was either an allogeneic HSCT recipient or a stem cell or donor lymphocyte infusion donor (not recorded which). It is not recorded whose cells these are; they may come from a transplant donor. Here the CDR3 reads CATSDTGRLQYF. CDR3 nucleotide sequence: TGTGCCACCAGTGATACCGGGCGCCTCCAGTACTTC.